These 31 T cell receptor beta chains were all obtained from the same sample, sequenced in a study of OX40 agonist ivuxolimab in advanced cancers. Produced via immunoSEQ multiplex PCR; TCRdb's table is partial and in-frame only. Of 40,000 to 55,000 clones listed, 80% to 90% are singletons. Source: CD4+ or CD8+ T cells sorted from blood, taken in a trial of the OX40 agonist ivuxolimab. These receptors originate from an adult with an advanced solid tumor such as melanoma, head and neck, liver or kidney cancer.

This sequence joins TRBV9 and TRBJ1-1; no clear D. V dropped 0 bases and J dropped 4 bases, with 7 bases sitting between them. Germline V gene sequence: CDR1 SGDLS, CDR2 YYNGEE. The length of the CDR3 is 13 residues. The CDR3: CASSVEWGTEAFF. In DNA, the CDR3 is TGTGCCAGCAGCGTAGAGTGGGGCACTGAAGCTTTCTTT.

V usage is TRBV7-6 and J usage is TRBJ1-3; D gene ambiguous. The CDR3 has 13 amino acids. Per germline, CDR1 SGHVS and CDR2 FNYEAQ. V was trimmed by 1 base and J by 2 bases, leaving 3 bases between them. The DNA of the CDR3 is TGTGCCAGCAGCTTAGGAACTGGAAACACCATATATTTT. It specifies CASSLGTGNTIYF. The full variable domain, in which reference TRBV7-6 and TRBJ1-3 provide the parts outside the CDR3, is GAGVSQSPRYKVTKRGQDVALRCDPISGHVSLYWYRQALGQGPEFLTYFNYEAQQDKSGLPNDRFSAERPEGSISTLTIQRTEQRDSAMYRCASSLGTGNTIYFGEGSWLTVV.

The V gene is TRBV7-2, the J gene TRBJ2-7; D gene unclear. This CDR3 has 14 residues. In germline, CDR1 is SGHTA, CDR2 FQGNSA. The V end was cut by 2 bases, the J end by 0 bases, with 8 bases between. CDR3 in amino acids: CASSLLGYSYEQYF. The CDR3 coding sequence is TGTGCCAGCAGCTTATTAGGCTACTCCTACGAGCAGTACTTC.

The table lists this clone with a few counts. The chain joins TRBV28 to TRBJ2-7; TRBD2 aligns across 9 bases. With 4 bases clipped from V and 2 bases from J, the junction kept 9 bases outside the gene matches. The CDR3 runs to 16 residues. Germline values: CDR1 MDHEN, CDR2 SYDVKM. Here the CDR3 reads CASSSPWAGGPYEQYF. CDR3 sequence (DNA): TGTGCCAGCAGTTCCCCGTGGGCGGGAGGGCCCTACGAGCAGTACTTC.

This clone has a handful of counts. The chain carries TRBV6-5 and TRBJ1-2; D is uncertain. The CDR3 spans 12 residues. Looked up from germline, CDR1 is MNHEY and CDR2 is SVGAGI. Trimming stripped 6 bases from V and 4 bases from J, with 9 bases between. The CDR3 reads CASRESPYGYTF. Written as DNA, the CDR3 is TGTGCCAGCAGAGAATCACCCTATGGCTACACCTTC.

This rearrangement joins TRBV5-1 to TRBJ1-2; D uncertain. The CDR3 contains 15 residues. The germline gives CDR1 SGHRS, CDR2 YFSETQ. V lost 0 bases and J lost 0, with 9 bases in between. CDR3 bases: TGCGCCAGCAGCTTGGTTGGAGAAGCTAACTATGGCTACACCTTC. This sequence encodes CASSLVGEANYGYTF. Variable domain in full (rest from reference TRBV5-1 and TRBJ1-2): KAGVTQTPRYLIKTRGQQVTLSCSPISGHRSVSWYQQTPGQGLQFLFEYFSETQRNKGNFPGRFSGRQFSNSRSEMNVSTLELGDSALYLCASSLVGEANYGYTFGSGTRLTVV.

The rearrangement joins TRBV7-6 to TRBJ2-1; D remains unclear. CDR3 size: 16 residues. The germline V gene has CDR1 SGHVS and CDR2 FNYEAQ. Trimming took 1 base from V and 0 from J, leaving 10 bases between them. The DNA of the CDR3 is TGTGCCAGCAGCTTAGGCCCGCTTTTCTCCTACAATGAGCAGTTCTTC. Translating gives CASSLGPLFSYNEQFF.

The V call is TRBV21-1, the J call TRBJ2-1; TRBD1, the D gene given by the table, was not confirmed from the DNA. TRBV21-1 is a documented pseudogene. The CDR3 has 13 residues. The DNA for the CDR3 is TGTGCCAGAAGAACAGGGAACAGGGGTGAGCAGTTCTTC. It codes for CARRTGNRGEQFF.

The chain joins TRBV18 to TRBJ2-5, with 15 bases identical to TRBD2. V lost 4 bases, J lost 7 bases, and 10 bases stayed unmatched. The CDR3 sequence is 17 residues long. Germline CDR1 is KGHSH and CDR2 is LQKENI. The CDR3 protein is CASSRTSGGALDWTQYF. The CDR3 coding sequence is TGTGCCAGCTCACGGACTAGCGGGGGGGCCCTCGATTGGACCCAGTACTTC.

V and J are TRBV5-8 and TRBJ2-3; 11 nucleotides line up with TRBD2. V was pared by 3 bases and J by 2 bases, with 8 bases of the junction left unmatched. The CDR3 is 17 amino acids. Per germline, CDR1 SGHTS and CDR2 YDEGEE. For the CDR3, the DNA is TGTGCCAGCAGCTGGCGGGAGACTAGCGGGGTCACAGATACGCAGTATTTT. Protein: CASSWRETSGVTDTQYF.

The V gene is TRBV5-4, the J gene TRBJ2-7, with 7 bases lining up with TRBD1. The V segment lost 4 bases and the J segment 2 bases; nucleotides outside the gene matches: 9. Per germline, CDR1 SGHNT and CDR2 YYREEE (reference sequence). The CDR3 is 15 amino acids. CDR3 bases: TGTGCCAGCAGCCCTTCGGACAGGCTCACCTACGAGCAGTACTTC. It encodes CASSPSDRLTYEQYF.

V is TRBV2 and J is TRBJ1-2, with 7 bases aligning to TRBD1. The CDR3 is 14 residues long. The junction had 7 bases not matched to a gene; V was cut back by 6 bases and J by 3 bases. Germline values: CDR1 SNHLY, CDR2 FYNNEI. The CDR3: CASRGTAGDYGYTF. DNA of the CDR3: TGTGCCAGCAGAGGGACAGCCGGGGACTATGGCTACACCTTC.

This clone was picked up a small number of times. The chain links TRBV30 to TRBJ1-6; D possibly corresponds to TRBD1 (6 bases). Germline loops: CDR1 GTSNPN, CDR2 SVGIG (reference sequence). The CDR3 length is 13 residues. V was trimmed by 5 bases and J by 10 bases, leaving 15 bases between them. CDR3 DNA sequence: TGTGCCTGGCTAATCGGGGGCTCATCACCCCTCCACTTT. As protein: CAWLIGGSSPLHF.

The V gene is TRBV6-5, the J gene TRBJ2-2; 12 nucleotides match TRBD2. Germline CDR1 and CDR2: MNHEY and SVGAGI. This CDR3 spans 14 amino acids. V was pared by 9 bases and J by 7 bases, with 6 bases of the junction left unmatched. CDR3 nucleotides: TGTGCCAGTGAACTAGCGGGAGGCCGCGGGGAGCTGTTTTTT. It yields the protein CASELAGGRGELFF.

This chain uses TRBV28 with TRBJ2-5; D may match TRBD1 or TRBD2 (5 bases each). CDR3 length: 15 residues. V was trimmed by 2 bases and J by 2 bases, leaving 12 bases between them. Germline CDR1 reads MDHEN; CDR2 reads SYDVKM. In DNA form, the CDR3 reads TGTGCCAGCAGTTTAGCGGTGGGGGAACAAGAGACCCAGTACTTC. Its protein product is CASSLAVGEQETQYF.

The V gene is TRBV30, the J gene TRBJ2-1, with TRBD1 matching 8 bases. The CDR3 has 14 amino acids. V gave up 2 bases and J gave up 6 bases; unmatched junction bases: 6. CDR1 and CDR2 from the germline V gene are GTSNPN and SVGIG (reference sequence). The CDR3 loop reads CAWSTGTGINEQFF. Written as DNA, the CDR3 is TGTGCCTGGAGTACGGGGACAGGCATCAATGAGCAGTTCTTC.

The gene calls are TRBV18 and TRBJ2-5; D remains ambiguous. From germline, CDR1 is KGHSH and CDR2 LQKENI. This CDR3 spans 13 amino acids. Trimming cost V 2 bases and J 5 bases, with 9 bases left between them. This CDR3 reads CASSPSIGETQYF. In DNA, the CDR3 is TGTGCCAGCTCACCATCCATCGGGGAGACCCAGTACTTC.

The chain has TRBV18 and TRBJ2-7; D is perhaps TRBD2 (5 bases). The V end was cut by 1 base, the J end by 4 bases, with 8 bases between. The CDR3 length is 13 residues. Germline-derived CDR1 and CDR2 are KGHSH and LQKENI. The CDR3 DNA is TGTGCCAGCTCACCACAAGAGGGATACGAGCAGTACTTC. This codes for CASSPQEGYEQYF.

This chain links TRBV7-6 with TRBJ1-6; D is ambiguous. Germline CDR1 reads SGHVS; CDR2 reads FNYEAQ. This CDR3 has 15 residues. The V end was cut by 5 bases, the J end by 7 bases, with 15 bases between. In nucleotides, the CDR3 is TGTGCCAGCAGCCTGACGGCCGGGAAAAATTCACCCCTCCACTTT. Translation: CASSLTAGKNSPLHF.

The chain employs TRBV7-6 and TRBJ2-5, with 7 bases fitting TRBD2. The germline CDR1 and CDR2 sequences are SGHVS and FNYEAQ. V dropped 0 bases and J dropped 7; count of bases not matched to a gene: 5. There are 14 residues in the CDR3. The CDR3 DNA follows: TGTGCCAGCAGCTTAGCGCATCGCGGGGGGACCCAGTACTTC. It yields the protein CASSLAHRGGTQYF.

The chain is built from TRBV5-1 and TRBJ2-5, with a weak D call TRBD2 (6 bases). CDR3 length equals 14 residues. The V end lost 4 bases, the J end lost 2 bases, and 12 bases lay between the germline ends. Germline V lookup: CDR1 SGHRS, CDR2 YFSETQ. CDR3 nucleotide sequence: TGCGCCAGCAGCCCCGGAGGGCCACAAGAGACCCAGTACTTC. Encoded protein: CASSPGGPQETQYF.

This chain joins TRBV5-6 and TRBJ1-1; 10 bases are shared with TRBD1. The CDR3 covers 16 residues. CDR1 is SGHDT and CDR2 is YYEEEE in the germline V gene. V lost 4 bases and J lost 1; bases outside the gene matches: 7. CDR3 in DNA: TGTGCCAGCAGCGACCGGGACAGGGGCTCGAACACTGAAGCTTTCTTT. This sequence encodes CASSDRDRGSNTEAFF. Together with reference TRBV5-6 and TRBJ1-1, the CDR3 gives the full variable domain: DAGVTQSPTHLIKTRGQQVTLRCSPKSGHDTVSWYQQALGQGPQFIFQYYEEEERQRGNFPDRFSGHQFPNYSSELNVNALLLGDSALYLCASSDRDRGSNTEAFFGQGTRLTVV.

The V and J genes are TRBV6-5 and TRBJ1-2; D is ambiguous. CDR3 length: 11 amino acids. V lost 7 bases and J 2 bases, leaving 5 bases between the germline ends. Germline V gives CDR1 MNHEY, CDR2 SVGAGI. CDR3 loop: CASTSNYGYTF. The CDR3 region has the DNA TGTGCCAGCACCAGCAACTATGGCTACACCTTC.

The chain uses TRBV15 and TRBJ1-2; 11 bases are shared with TRBD1. V was clipped by 5 bases and J by 5 bases; unmatched bases: 7. From germline, CDR1 is LNHNV and CDR2 YYDKDF (reference sequence). The CDR3 is made up of 15 amino acids. CDR3 bases: TGTGCCACCAGCGCTGGACAGGGGGCGGCATATGGCTACACCTTC. Translated: CATSAGQGAAYGYTF.

V and J are TRBV19 and TRBJ2-3; tentative D call: TRBD2 (6 bases). The CDR3 extends over 14 amino acids. The V end lost 7 bases, the J end lost 4 bases, and 15 bases lay between the germline ends. Germline CDR1 and CDR2: LNHDA and SQIVND (reference sequence). The CDR3 loop is CASTAGTPSDTQYF. Here the CDR3 DNA reads TGTGCCAGTACCGCGGGGACTCCGTCAGATACGCAGTATTTT. Complete variable domain (other parts from reference TRBV19 and TRBJ2-3): DGGITQSPKYLFRKEGQNVTLSCEQNLNHDAMYWYRQDPGQGLRLIYYSQIVNDFQKGDIAEGYSVSREKKESFPLTVTSAQKNPTAFYLCASTAGTPSDTQYFGPGTRLTVL.

The rearrangement links TRBV30 to TRBJ2-3; D is possibly TRBD1 or TRBD2 (5 bases each). The germline CDR1 and CDR2 sequences are GTSNPN and SVGIG (reference sequence). Trimming removed 4 bases from V and 2 bases from J, with 16 bases in between. This CDR3 contains 15 residues. CDR3 region: CAWTVSGAHTDTQYF. For the CDR3, the DNA is TGTGCCTGGACTGTCTCCGGGGCCCACACAGATACGCAGTATTTT.

The gene calls are TRBV28 and TRBJ1-3, with D unclear. This CDR3 has 14 amino acids. Looked up from germline, CDR1 is MDHEN and CDR2 is SYDVKM. The CDR3 DNA reads TGTGCGCACACTGAGGCGGCCTCTGGAAACACCATATATTTT. This encodes CAHTEAASGNTIYF.

This chain links TRBV11-2 with TRBJ1-3; the D is unclear. This CDR3 has 13 residues. Germline CDR1 and CDR2: SGHAT and FQNNGV. Trimming pared 3 bases from V and 4 bases from J, leaving 7 bases between. CDR3 protein: CASSLEPGNTIYF. Written as DNA, the CDR3 is TGTGCCAGCAGCTTGGAACCAGGAAACACCATATATTTT.

The chain recombines TRBV29-1 with TRBJ1-2, with D possibly matching TRBD1 (5 bases). This CDR3 region has 12 residues. V shed 5 bases and J shed 8 bases, with 15 bases lying between them. Looked up from germline, CDR1 is SQVTM and CDR2 is ANQGSEA. The CDR3 here is CSVKDQKGGYTF. The CDR3, as DNA: TGCAGCGTTAAGGACCAGAAGGGGGGCTACACCTTC.

The rearrangement uses TRBV6-5 and TRBJ2-1, with a weak D call TRBD2 (5 bases). The germline V gene has CDR1 MNHEY and CDR2 SVGAGI. The CDR3 runs 14 residues. V lost 5 bases and J 9 bases, leaving 17 bases between the germline ends. The CDR3 bases are TGTGCCAGCAGTCGAAAAACGAGGGAAGGTGAGCAGTTCTTC. This codes for CASSRKTREGEQFF.

In the case of this clone: This specimen includes other DNA sequences encoding the same CDR3. The V call is TRBV29-1, the J call TRBJ2-3, with 13 bases identical to TRBD2. With 1 base clipped from V and 10 bases from J, the junction kept 11 bases outside the gene matches. Germline V gives CDR1 SQVTM, CDR2 ANQGSEA. The CDR3 covers 16 residues. CDR3 coding DNA: TGCAGCGTTGAAGGGATAGGGACTAGCGGGGCCTATTCGCAGTATTTT. Protein product: CSVEGIGTSGAYSQYF.